This TCR beta chain is from a study of blood T cells in healthy people across ages. Study observations and caveats: The unknown donor CMV status may have confounded expanded clonotype changes.

On this clonotype: Its antigen is unidentified.

No fewer than 6 million PBMCs went into each sample. CDR3 length equals 15 residues. V shed 6 bases and J shed 0 bases, with 14 bases lying between them. Germline V gene data show CDR1 as SNHLY and CDR2 as FYNNEI. Together with a sample-barcoded 5' primer, a J-beta primer mix was included in a second PCR lasting roughly 6 to 12 cycles. Each of the samples gave a minimum of 2.5 million paired-end reads that contained CDR3. One entry per CDR3 protein, called by TCRdb with MiXCR from the 5' RACE reads. Of about 670,000 distinct CDR3 sequences in the sample, 40% to 45% are singletons; the top ten hold around 30%.

The TCR comes from a man older than 75 in good health. The chain recombines TRBV2 with TRBJ1-2; the D gene is possibly TRBD1 (5 bases). The specimen sequenced was blood. The CDR3 spells CASSPNDRANYGYTF. The CDR3 nucleotides read TGTGCCAGCAGCCCCAACGACAGAGCTAACTATGGCTACACCTTC.